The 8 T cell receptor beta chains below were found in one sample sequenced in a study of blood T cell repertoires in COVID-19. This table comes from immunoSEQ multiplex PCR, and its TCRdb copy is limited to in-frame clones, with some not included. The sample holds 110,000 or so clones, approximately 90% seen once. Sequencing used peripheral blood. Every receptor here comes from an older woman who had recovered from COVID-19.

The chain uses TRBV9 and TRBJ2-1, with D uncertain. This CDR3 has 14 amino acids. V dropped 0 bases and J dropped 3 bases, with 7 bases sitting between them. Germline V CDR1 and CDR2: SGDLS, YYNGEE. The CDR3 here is CASSVDSRYNEQFF. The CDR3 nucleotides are TGTGCCAGCAGCGTAGACTCGCGCTACAATGAGCAGTTCTTC.

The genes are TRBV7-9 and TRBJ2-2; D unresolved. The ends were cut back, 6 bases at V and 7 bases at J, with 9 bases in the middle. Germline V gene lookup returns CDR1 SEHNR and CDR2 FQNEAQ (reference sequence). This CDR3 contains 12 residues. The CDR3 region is CASSSFGGELFF. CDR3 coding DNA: TGTGCCAGCAGTTCGTTCGGCGGGGAGCTGTTTTTT.

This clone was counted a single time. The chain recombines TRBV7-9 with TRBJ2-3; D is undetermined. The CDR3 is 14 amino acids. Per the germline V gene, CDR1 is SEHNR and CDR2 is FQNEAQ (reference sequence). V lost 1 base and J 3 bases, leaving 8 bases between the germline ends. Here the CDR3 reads CASSLDRVTDTQYF. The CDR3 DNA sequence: TGTGCCAGCAGCTTAGATCGGGTGACAGATACGCAGTATTTT.

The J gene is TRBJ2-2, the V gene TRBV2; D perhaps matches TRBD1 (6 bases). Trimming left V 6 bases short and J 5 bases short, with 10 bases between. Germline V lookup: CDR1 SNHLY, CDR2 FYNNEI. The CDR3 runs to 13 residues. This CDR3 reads CASSLRGTGELFF. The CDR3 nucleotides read TGTGCCAGCAGCCTCAGGGGAACCGGGGAGCTGTTTTTT. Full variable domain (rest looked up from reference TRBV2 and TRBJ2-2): EPEVTQTPSHQVTQMGQEVILRCVPISNHLYFYWYRQILGQKVEFLVSFYNNEISEKSEIFDDQFSVERPDGSNFTLKIRSTKLEDSAMYFCASSLRGTGELFFGEGSRLTVL.

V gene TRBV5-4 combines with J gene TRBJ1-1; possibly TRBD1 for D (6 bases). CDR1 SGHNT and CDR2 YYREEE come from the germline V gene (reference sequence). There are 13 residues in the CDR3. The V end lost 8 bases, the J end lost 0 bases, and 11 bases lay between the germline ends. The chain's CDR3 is CASKDSMNTEAFF. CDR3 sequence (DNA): TGTGCCAGTAAGGACAGCATGAACACTGAAGCTTTCTTT.

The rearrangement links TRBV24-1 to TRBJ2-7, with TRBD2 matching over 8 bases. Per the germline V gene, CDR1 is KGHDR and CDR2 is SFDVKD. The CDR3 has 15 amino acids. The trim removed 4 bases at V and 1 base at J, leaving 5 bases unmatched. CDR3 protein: CATSDPSGLSYEQYF. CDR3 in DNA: TGTGCCACCAGTGACCCTAGCGGGCTTTCCTACGAGCAGTACTTC.

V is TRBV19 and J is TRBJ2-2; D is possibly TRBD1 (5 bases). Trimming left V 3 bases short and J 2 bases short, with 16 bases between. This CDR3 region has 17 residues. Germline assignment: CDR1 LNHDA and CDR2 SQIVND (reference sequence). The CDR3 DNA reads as TGTGCCAGTAGTATTATAGGGGCAGATGTAAACACCGGGGAGCTGTTTTTT. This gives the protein CASSIIGADVNTGELFF.

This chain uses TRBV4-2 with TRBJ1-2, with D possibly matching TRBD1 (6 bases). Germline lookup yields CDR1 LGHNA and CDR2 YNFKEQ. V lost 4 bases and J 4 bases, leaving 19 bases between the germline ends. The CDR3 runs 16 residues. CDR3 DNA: TGTGCCAGCAGCCCCGGGGACACCGATAACCCCTATGGCTACACCTTC. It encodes CASSPGDTDNPYGYTF.